This TCR beta chain emerged from a study of control samples from healthy donors and cancer patients. CDR3 length: 14 residues. CDR1 is SGHNT, CDR2 YENEEA, per germline. Trimming removed 2 bases at V and 14 bases at J, with 16 bases between. In its sample, this clone was seen a few times. Only in-frame clones appear in the TCRdb table, and some are missing; sequencing was by immunoSEQ multiplex PCR. Of 40,000 to 65,000 clones in the sample, roughly nine tenths were seen once. This receptor was taken from a man aged 55 to 70 with head and neck cancer. The V gene is TRBV11-3, the J gene TRBJ1-6; D not certain. What was sequenced was PBMCs. This CDR3 is CASSLHSTTSSLHF. The CDR3 nucleotides are TGTGCCAGCAGCTTACACAGTACCACTTCGTCCCTCCACTTT.